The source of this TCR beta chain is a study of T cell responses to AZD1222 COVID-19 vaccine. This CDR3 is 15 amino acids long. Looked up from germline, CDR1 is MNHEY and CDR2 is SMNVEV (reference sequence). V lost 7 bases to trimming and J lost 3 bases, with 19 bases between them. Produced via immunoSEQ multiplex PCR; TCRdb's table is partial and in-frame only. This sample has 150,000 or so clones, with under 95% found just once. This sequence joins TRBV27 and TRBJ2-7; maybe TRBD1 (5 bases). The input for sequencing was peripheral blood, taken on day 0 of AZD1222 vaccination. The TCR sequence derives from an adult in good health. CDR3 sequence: CASKTDQGVRYEQYF. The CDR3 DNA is TGTGCCAGCAAAACAGACCAGGGTGTTCGCTACGAGCAGTACTTC.